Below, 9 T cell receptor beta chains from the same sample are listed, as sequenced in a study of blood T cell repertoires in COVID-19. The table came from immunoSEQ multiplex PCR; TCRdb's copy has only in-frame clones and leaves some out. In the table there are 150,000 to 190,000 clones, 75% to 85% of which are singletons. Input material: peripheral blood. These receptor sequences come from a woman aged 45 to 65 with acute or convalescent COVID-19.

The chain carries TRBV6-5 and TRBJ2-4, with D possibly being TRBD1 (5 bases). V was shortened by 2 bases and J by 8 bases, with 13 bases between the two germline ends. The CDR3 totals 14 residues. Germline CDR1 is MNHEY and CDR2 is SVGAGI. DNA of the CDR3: TGTGCCAGCAGTTACATCCCTAAGGGGCACATTCAGTACTTC. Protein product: CASSYIPKGHIQYF.

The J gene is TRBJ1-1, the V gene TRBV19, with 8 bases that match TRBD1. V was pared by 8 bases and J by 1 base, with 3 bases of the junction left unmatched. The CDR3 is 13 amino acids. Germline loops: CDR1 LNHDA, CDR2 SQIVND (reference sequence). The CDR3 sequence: CASATGGNTEAFF. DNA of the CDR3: TGTGCCAGTGCAACAGGGGGGAACACTGAAGCTTTCTTT.

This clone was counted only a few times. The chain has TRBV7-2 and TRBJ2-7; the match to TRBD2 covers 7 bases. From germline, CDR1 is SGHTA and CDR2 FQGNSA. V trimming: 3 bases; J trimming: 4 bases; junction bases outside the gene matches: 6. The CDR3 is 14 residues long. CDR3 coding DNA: TGTGCCAGCAGCTTGTCTAGCGGCTTGTACGAGCAGTACTTC. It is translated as CASSLSSGLYEQYF.

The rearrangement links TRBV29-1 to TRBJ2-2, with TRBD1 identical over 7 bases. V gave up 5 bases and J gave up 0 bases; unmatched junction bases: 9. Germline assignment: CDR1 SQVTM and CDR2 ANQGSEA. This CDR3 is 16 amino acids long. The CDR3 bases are TGCAGCGTTAGTGGACAGGCCTACACGAACACCGGGGAGCTGTTTTTT. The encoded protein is CSVSGQAYTNTGELFF.

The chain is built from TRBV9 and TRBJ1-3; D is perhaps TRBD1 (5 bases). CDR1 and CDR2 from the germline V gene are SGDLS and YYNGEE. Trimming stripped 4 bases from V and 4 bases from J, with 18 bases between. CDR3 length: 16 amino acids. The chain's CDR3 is CASSTLGGVEGNTIYF. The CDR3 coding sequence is TGTGCCAGCAGCACGCTCGGGGGGGTTGAAGGAAACACCATATATTTT. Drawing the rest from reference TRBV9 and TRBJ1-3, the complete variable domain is DSGVTQTPKHLITATGQRVTLRCSPRSGDLSVYWYQQSLDQGLQFLIQYYNGEERAKGNILERFSAQQFPDLHSELNLSSLELGDSALYFCASSTLGGVEGNTIYFGEGSWLTVV.

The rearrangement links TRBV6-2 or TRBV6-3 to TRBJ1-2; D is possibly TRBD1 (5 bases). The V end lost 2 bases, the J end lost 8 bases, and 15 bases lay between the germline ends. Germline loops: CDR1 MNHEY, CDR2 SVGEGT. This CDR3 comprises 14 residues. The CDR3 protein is CASSYGADPPGYTF. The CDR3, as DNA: TGTGCCAGCAGTTACGGGGCTGACCCTCCCGGCTACACCTTC.

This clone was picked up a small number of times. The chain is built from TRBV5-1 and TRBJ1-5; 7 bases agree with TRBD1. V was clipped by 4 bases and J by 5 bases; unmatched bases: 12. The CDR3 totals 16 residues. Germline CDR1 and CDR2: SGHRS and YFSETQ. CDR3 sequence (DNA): TGCGCCAGCAGCCCGACAGGGCAGGTTTGGGATCAGCCCCAGCATTTT. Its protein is CASSPTGQVWDQPQHF.

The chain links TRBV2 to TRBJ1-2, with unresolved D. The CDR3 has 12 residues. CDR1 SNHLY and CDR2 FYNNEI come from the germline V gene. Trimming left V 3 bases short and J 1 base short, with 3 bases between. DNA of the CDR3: TGTGCCAGCAGTGACGTTAACTATGGCTACACCTTC. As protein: CASSDVNYGYTF.

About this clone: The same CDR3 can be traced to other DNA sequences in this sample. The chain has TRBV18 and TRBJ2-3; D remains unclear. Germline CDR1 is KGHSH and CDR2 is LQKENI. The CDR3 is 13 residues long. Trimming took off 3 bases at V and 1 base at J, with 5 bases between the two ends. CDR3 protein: CASSPSGTDTQYF. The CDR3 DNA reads TGTGCCAGCTCACCCTCAGGCACAGATACGCAGTATTTT. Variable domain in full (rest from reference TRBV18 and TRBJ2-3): NAGVMQNPRHLVRRRGQEARLRCSPMKGHSHVYWYRQLPEEGLKFMVYLQKENIIDESGMPKERFSAEFPKEGPSILRIQQVVRGDSAAYFCASSPSGTDTQYFGPGTRLTVL.